This T cell receptor (beta chain) comes out of a study of blood T cells in healthy people across ages. This clonotype appeared a few times. The authors ran a second PCR of roughly 6 to 12 cycles using a sample-barcoded 5' primer and a J-beta primer mix. Template switching added a 12-random-nucleotide identifier to every cDNA molecule. In TCRdb, the 5' RACE reads were re-called with MiXCR into one record per CDR3 protein. This sample yields hundreds of thousands of distinct CDR3 sequences, of which under 30% are seen a single time; around 16% belongs to the top ten. The V gene's germline CDR1 is DFQATT and CDR2 SNEGSKA (reference sequence). The CDR3 is 15 amino acids. Between the trimmed V and J ends, which lost 0 bases and 5 bases, there was a span of 17 bases. Every donor contributed approximately 10 milliliters of peripheral blood by blood draw. No fewer than 6 million PBMCs went into each sample. Each sample provided at least 6 micrograms of extracted total RNA.

The receptor was derived from an elderly woman in good health. The chain carries TRBV20-1 and TRBJ2-7, with D possibly TRBD2 on 6 matching bases. The sample consisted of blood. The CDR3 DNA reads TGCAGTGCTAGAGATGGGGACCGCCCGGGGGACGAGCAGTACTTC. It encodes CSARDGDRPGDEQYF.